The T cell receptor (beta chain) under discussion was sequenced for a study of cytomegalovirus exposure and HLA in healthy donors. Donors were drawn from the approximately 120-subject validation cohort, separate from the roughly 670-subject first cohort. Here immunoSEQ multiplex PCR was the method, and the copy in TCRdb shows in-frame clones only, minus some. The table includes 250,000 to 350,000 clones, around 90% detected once. The CDR3 is 17 residues long. The germline V and J ends were trimmed by 5 bases and 0 bases, with 17 bases remaining between them. Germline CDR1 SGHVS, CDR2 FNYEAQ. The TCR originated in a woman in her 30s in good health and CMV-seropositive. This chain connects TRBV7-6 to TRBJ1-3; weak D call: TRBD1 (6 bases). The sample was PBMCs. The CDR3 here is CASSRRPTGTSGNTIYF. The CDR3 coding sequence is TGTGCCAGCAGCCGAAGACCGACAGGAACCTCTGGAAACACCATATATTTT. Based on the CDR3 plus reference TRBV7-6 and TRBJ1-3, the full variable domain is GAGVSQSPRYKVTKRGQDVALRCDPISGHVSLYWYRQALGQGPEFLTYFNYEAQQDKSGLPNDRFSAERPEGSISTLTIQRTEQRDSAMYRCASSRRPTGTSGNTIYFGEGSWLTVV.